The sequence of this TCR beta chain was determined in a study of T cell responses to AZD1222 COVID-19 vaccine. As for the study in general: Analysis merged second doses at about 4 or about 12 weeks. General study findings and limits: White British donors predominated, females outnumbered males, and clonal diversity was possibly underestimated. Repertoires were sampled only after the peak T cell response. The study reported that nearly half of spike-specific TCRs target unmutated variant regions.

Method: immunoSEQ multiplex PCR; TCRdb's copy keeps in-frame clones and lacks some. The sample records about 150,000 clones, under 95% being singletons. Notes on this clone: Its antigen remains unidentified.

The CDR3 runs 15 residues. This receptor was taken from an adult in good health. V usage is TRBV21-1 and J usage is TRBJ2-1. TRBV21-1 is reported as a pseudogene. The sequenced sample was peripheral blood, obtained on day 0 of AZD1222 vaccination. CDR3 protein: CASRLRDGKYNEQFF. DNA for the CDR3: TGTGCCAGCAGACTCCGGGACGGTAAATACAATGAGCAGTTCTTC.